This TCR beta chain was captured in a study of regulatory dendritic cells for organ transplantation. This clone was observed once. What it binds is not known. This CDR3 is built from 15 residues. In germline, CDR1 is SGDLS, CDR2 YYNGEE. V gave up 2 bases and J gave up 4 bases, with 15 bases separating them. Sequencing was performed with immunoSEQ multiplex PCR; in TCRdb, only in-frame clones are kept and a portion is missing. The sample records 20,000 or so clones, over 75% being singletons. Sorted T cells were CFSE-labeled and cultured 5 days with allogeneic regulatory or mature dendritic cells at 1:10. Study conclusions and caveats: Between individuals, the alloreactive memory CD8+ T cell pool differed considerably. Regulatory dendritic cells appeared to expand memory CD8+ clones less than mature ones.

The sample was naive CD4+ T cells from blood cultured with regulatory dendritic cells. The subset was: CD45RA+ naive T cells. V is TRBV9 and J is TRBJ1-1; tentative D call: TRBD1 (6 bases). This clonotype was sampled from a human donor in good health. CDR3 region: CASSVGQMTSTEAFF. Written as DNA, the CDR3 is TGTGCCAGCAGCGTCGGACAGATGACAAGCACTGAAGCTTTCTTT. The full variable domain, with the rest looked up from reference TRBV9 and TRBJ1-1, is DSGVTQTPKHLITATGQRVTLRCSPRSGDLSVYWYQQSLDQGLQFLIQYYNGEERAKGNILERFSAQQFPDLHSELNLSSLELGDSALYFCASSVGQMTSTEAFFGQGTRLTVV.